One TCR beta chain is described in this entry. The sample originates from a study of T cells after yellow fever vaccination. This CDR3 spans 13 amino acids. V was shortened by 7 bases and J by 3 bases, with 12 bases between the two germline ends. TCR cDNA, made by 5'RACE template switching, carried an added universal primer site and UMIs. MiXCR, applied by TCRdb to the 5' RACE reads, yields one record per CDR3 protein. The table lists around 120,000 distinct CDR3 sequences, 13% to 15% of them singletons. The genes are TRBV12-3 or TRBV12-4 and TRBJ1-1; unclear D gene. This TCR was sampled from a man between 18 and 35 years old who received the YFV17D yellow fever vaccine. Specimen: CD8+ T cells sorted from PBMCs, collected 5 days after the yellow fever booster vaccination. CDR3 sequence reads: CASNALGYTEAFF. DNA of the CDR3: TGTGCCAGCAACGCTTTGGGGTACACTGAAGCTTTCTTT.